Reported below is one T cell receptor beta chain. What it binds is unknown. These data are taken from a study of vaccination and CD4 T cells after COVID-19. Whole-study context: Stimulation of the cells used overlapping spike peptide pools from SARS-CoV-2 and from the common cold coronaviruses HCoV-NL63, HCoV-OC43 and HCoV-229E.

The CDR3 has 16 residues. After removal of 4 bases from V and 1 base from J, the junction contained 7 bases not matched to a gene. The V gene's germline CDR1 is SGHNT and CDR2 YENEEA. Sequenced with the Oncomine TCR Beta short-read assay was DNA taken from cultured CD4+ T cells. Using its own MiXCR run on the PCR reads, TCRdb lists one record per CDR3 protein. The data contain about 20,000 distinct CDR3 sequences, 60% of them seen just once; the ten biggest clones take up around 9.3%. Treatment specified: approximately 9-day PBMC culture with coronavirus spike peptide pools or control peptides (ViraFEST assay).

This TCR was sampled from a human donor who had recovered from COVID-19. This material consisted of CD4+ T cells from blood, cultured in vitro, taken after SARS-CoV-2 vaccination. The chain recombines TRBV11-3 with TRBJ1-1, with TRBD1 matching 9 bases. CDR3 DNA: TGTGCCAGCAGCTCCGACAGGGGGAGTGGGAACACTGAAGCTTTCTTT. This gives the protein CASSSDRGSGNTEAFF.